Shown below are 6 T cell receptor beta chains from a single sample sequenced in a study of T cell responses to AZD1222 COVID-19 vaccine. The protocol was immunoSEQ multiplex PCR, while the TCRdb copy is restricted to in-frame clones and leaves out a portion. The repertoire holds under 85,000 clones, roughly 88% seen once, with approximately 5.4% in the top ten. This specimen consisted of peripheral blood, obtained on day 0 of MenACWY control vaccination. Receptor source: an adult in good health.

This clone has only one observation. This chain connects TRBV7-2 to TRBJ1-6, with 9 bases aligning to TRBD1. In germline, CDR1 is SGHTA, CDR2 FQGNSA. V lost 1 base, J lost 7 bases, and 5 bases stayed unmatched. The CDR3 totals 16 residues. The DNA for the CDR3 is TGTGCCAGCAGCTTAGTGGGGACAGGGAAAAATTCACCCCTCCACTTT. Translation: CASSLVGTGKNSPLHF.

The J gene is TRBJ2-7, the V gene TRBV27; possible D gene TRBD2, 6 bases. The CDR3 is 16 residues long. Germline V CDR1 and CDR2: MNHEY, SMNVEV (reference sequence). V lost 5 bases and J lost 1, with 18 bases in between. The CDR3 coding sequence is TGTGCCAGCAGTCACTTATGGTCGGGGGTTTCCTACGAGCAGTACTTC. Protein sequence: CASSHLWSGVSYEQYF.

The V gene is TRBV5-1, the J gene TRBJ1-1; TRBD1 matches 9 bases. The CDR3 length is 16 residues. J lost 0 bases, V lost 6 bases, and 9 bases had no gene match. The germline V gene has CDR1 SGHRS and CDR2 YFSETQ. CDR3 sequence (DNA): TGCGCCAGCACCCCAAACAGGGGGCTTGTGAACACTGAAGCTTTCTTT. It specifies CASTPNRGLVNTEAFF.

The chain employs TRBV14 and TRBJ1-2; D gene ambiguous. V gave up 0 bases and J gave up 3 bases, with 14 bases separating them. CDR3 length equals 16 residues. Germline V lookup: CDR1 SGHDN, CDR2 FVKESK. The CDR3 region has the DNA TGTGCCAGCAGCCAAGATCTTCCCGGGAGAGACTATGGCTACACCTTC. Residues: CASSQDLPGRDYGYTF.

The chain joins TRBV6-8 to TRBJ1-6, with D hard to call. The CDR3 runs 10 residues. Trimming shortened V by 6 bases and J by 10 bases, and 4 bases separated the two germline ends. The germline V gene has CDR1 MNHGY and CDR2 SAAAGT. The CDR3 reads CASSHSPLHF. CDR3 nucleotides: TGTGCCAGCAGCCACTCACCCCTCCACTTT.

CDR3 amino acids: CASSLGLWGEDGYTF. CDR3 in DNA: TGTGCCAGCAGCTTAGGGTTGTGGGGGGAGGATGGCTACACCTTC. The chain combines TRBV7-2 with TRBJ1-2; D is perhaps TRBD1 (5 bases). This CDR3 is built from 15 residues. V shed 1 base and J shed 6 bases, with 15 bases lying between them. Germline lookup yields CDR1 SGHTA and CDR2 FQGNSA.